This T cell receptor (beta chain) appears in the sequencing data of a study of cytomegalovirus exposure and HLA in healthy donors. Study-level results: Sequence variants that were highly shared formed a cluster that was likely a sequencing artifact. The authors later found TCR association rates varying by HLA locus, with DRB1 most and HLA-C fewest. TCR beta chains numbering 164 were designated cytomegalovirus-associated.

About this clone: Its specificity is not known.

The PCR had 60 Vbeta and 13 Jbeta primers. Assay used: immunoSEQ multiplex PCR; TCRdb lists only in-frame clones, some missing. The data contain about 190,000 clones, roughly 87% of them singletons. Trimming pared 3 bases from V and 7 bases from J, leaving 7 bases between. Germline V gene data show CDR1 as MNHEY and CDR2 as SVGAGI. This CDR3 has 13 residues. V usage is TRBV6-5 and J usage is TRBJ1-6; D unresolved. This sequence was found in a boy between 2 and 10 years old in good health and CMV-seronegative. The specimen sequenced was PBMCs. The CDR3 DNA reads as TGTGCCAGCAGTTATGGGAGCAATTCACCCCTCCACTTT. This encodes CASSYGSNSPLHF.